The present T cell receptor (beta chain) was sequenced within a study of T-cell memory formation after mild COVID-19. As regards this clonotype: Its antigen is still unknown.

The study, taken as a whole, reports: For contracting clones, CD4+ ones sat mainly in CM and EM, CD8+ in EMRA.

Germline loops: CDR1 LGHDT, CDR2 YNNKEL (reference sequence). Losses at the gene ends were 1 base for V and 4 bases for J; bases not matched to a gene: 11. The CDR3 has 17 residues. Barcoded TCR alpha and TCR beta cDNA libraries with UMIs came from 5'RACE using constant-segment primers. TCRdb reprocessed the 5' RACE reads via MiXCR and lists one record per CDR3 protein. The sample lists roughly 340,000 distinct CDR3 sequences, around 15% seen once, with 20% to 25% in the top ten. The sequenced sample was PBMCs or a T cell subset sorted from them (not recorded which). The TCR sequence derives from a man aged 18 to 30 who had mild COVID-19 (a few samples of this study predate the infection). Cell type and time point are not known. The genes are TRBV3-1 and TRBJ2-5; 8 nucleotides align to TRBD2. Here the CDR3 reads CASSQGRSRGVRETQYF. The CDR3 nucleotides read TGTGCCAGCAGCCAAGGACGGTCGCGGGGGGTGCGAGAGACCCAGTACTTC.